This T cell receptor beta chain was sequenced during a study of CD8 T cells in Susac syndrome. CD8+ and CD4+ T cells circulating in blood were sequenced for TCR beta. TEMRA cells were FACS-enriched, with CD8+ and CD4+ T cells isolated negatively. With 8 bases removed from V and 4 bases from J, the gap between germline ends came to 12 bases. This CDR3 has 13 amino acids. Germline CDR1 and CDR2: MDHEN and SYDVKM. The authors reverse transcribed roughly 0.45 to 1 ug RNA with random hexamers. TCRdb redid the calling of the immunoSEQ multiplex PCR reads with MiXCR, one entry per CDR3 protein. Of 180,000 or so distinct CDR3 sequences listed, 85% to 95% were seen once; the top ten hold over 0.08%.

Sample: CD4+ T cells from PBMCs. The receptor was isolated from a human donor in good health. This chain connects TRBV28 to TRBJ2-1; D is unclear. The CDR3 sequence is CASRSSAYNEQFF. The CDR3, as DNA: TGTGCCAGCCGATCTAGTGCGTACAATGAGCAGTTCTTC.